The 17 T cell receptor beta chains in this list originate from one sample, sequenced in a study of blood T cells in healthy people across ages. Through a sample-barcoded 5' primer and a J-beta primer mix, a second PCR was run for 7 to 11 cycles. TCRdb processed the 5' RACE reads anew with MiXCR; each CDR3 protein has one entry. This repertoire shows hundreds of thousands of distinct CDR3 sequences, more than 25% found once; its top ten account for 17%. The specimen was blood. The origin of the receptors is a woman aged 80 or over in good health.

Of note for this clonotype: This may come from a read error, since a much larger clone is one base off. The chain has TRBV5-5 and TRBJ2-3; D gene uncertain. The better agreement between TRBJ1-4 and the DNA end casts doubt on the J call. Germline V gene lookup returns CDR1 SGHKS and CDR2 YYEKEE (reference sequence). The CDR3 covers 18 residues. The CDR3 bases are TGTGCCAGCAGCTTGGCCCTGAACGGGAACCTAATTGGCGAAAAACTGTTTTTT. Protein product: CASSLALNGNLIGEKLFF.

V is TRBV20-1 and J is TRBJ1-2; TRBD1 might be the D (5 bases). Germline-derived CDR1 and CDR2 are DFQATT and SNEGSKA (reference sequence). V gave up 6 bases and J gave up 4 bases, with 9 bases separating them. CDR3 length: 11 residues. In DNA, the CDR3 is TGCAGTGCCCCCAGGGTCTATGGCTACACCTTC. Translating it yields CSAPRVYGYTF.

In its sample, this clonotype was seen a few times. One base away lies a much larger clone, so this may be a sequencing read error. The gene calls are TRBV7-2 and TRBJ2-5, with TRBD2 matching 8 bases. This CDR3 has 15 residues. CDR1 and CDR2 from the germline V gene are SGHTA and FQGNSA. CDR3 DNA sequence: TGTGCCAGCAGTGACCGGGGGGGGCCTCAAGAGGCCCAGTACTTC. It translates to CASSDRGGPQEAQYF.

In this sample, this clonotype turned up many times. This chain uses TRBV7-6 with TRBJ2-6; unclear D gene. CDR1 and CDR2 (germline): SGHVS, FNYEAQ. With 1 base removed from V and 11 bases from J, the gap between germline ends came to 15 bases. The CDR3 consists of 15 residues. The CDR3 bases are TGTGCCAGCAGCTTAGGTCATATACCTACCCACGTCCTGACTTTC. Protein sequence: CASSLGHIPTHVLTF.

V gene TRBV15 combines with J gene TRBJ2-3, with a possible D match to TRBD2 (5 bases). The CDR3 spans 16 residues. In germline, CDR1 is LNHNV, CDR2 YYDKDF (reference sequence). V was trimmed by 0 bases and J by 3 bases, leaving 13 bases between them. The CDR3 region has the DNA TGTGCCACCAGCAGAGATGGGAGAGCGGAGACAGATACGCAGTATTTT. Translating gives CATSRDGRAETDTQYF.

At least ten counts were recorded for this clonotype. The CDR3 DNA is TGTGCCAGCAGTTACGGACAGGGGGCCTACAATGAGCAGTTCTTC. It is translated as CASSYGQGAYNEQFF. The chain links TRBV6-2 or TRBV6-3 to TRBJ2-1, with 10 bases matching TRBD1. Looked up from germline, CDR1 is MNHEY and CDR2 is SVGEGT. This CDR3 has 15 amino acids. Trimming took 2 bases from V and 2 from J; bases not matched to a gene: 0.

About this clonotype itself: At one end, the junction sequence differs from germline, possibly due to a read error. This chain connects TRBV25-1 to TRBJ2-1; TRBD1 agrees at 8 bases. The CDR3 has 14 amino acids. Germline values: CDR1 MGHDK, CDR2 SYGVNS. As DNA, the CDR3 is TGTGCCAGTAGTGCGGGACAGGTATACACTGAGCAGTTCTTC. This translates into CASSAGQVYTEQFF.

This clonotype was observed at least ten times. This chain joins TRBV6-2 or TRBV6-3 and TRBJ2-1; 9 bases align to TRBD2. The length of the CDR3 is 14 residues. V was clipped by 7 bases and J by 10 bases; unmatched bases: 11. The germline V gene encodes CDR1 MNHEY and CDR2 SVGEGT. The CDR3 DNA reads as TGTGCCAGCATTTTTAGCGGGGGATATAAAGAGCAGTTCTTC. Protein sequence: CASIFSGGYKEQFF.

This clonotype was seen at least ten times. CDR3: CSARDPPEQFF. In nucleotides, the CDR3 is TGCAGTGCTAGAGATCCCCCCGAGCAGTTCTTC. V and J are TRBV20-1 and TRBJ2-1; D call uncertain. This CDR3 spans 11 amino acids. Germline V CDR1 and CDR2: DFQATT, SNEGSKA (reference sequence). V shed 0 bases and J shed 10 bases, with 7 bases lying between them.

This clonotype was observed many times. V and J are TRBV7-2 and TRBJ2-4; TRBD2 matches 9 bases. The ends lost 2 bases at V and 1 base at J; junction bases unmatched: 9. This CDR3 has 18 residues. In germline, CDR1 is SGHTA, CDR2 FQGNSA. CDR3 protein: CASSLSSSGVGAKNIQYF. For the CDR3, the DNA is TGTGCCAGCAGCTTAAGTTCTAGCGGGGTGGGGGCCAAAAACATTCAGTACTTC.

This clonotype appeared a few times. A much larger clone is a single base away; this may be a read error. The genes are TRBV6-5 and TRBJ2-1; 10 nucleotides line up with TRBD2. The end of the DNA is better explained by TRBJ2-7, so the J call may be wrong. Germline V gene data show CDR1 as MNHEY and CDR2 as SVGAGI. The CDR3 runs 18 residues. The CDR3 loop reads CASSYTPPSGGAYNEQYF. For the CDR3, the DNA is TGTGCCAGCAGTTACACTCCTCCTAGCGGGGGAGCGTACAATGAGCAGTACTTC.

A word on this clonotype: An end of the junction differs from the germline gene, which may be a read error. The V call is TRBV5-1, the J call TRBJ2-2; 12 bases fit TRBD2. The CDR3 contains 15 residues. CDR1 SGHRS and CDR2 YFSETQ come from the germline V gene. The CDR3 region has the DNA TGCGCCAGCACCGCGACTAGCGGGGGAACCGGGGAGCGGTTTTTT. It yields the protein CASTATSGGTGERFF.

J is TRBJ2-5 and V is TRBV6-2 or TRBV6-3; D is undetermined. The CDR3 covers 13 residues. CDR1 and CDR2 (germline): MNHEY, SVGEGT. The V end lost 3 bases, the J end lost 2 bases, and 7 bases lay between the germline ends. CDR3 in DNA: TGTGCCAGCAGTTATAAAGATCAAGAGACCCAGTACTTC. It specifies CASSYKDQETQYF.

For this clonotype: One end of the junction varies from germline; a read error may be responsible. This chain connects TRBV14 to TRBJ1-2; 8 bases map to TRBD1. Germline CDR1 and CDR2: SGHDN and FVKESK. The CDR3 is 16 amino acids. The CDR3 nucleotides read TGTGCAAGCAGCCAGGAAGACAGGGGCGCCAACTATGGCTACACCTTC. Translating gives CASSQEDRGANYGYTF.

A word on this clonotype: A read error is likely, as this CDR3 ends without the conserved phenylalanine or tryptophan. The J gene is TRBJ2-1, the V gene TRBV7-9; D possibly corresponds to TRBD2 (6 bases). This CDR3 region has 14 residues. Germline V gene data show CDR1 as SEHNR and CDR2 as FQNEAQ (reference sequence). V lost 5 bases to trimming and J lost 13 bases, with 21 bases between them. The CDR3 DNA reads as TGTGCCAGCAGCGCGACTAGTACCTCCGAGACCCAGTTCGTC. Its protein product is CASSATSTSETQFV.

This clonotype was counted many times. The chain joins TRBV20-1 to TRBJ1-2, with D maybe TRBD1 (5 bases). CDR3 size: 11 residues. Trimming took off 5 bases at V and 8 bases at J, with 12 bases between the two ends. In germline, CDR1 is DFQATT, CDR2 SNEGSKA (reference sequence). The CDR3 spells CSASPGRGYTF. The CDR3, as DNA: TGCAGTGCTTCTCCAGGGAGGGGCTACACCTTC.

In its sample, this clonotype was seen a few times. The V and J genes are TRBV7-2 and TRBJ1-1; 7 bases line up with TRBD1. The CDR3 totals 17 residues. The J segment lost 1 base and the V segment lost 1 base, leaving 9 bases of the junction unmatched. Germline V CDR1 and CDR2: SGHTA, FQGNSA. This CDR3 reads CASSLGWRTGSNTEAFF. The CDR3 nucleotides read TGTGCCAGCAGCTTAGGGTGGAGGACAGGTTCGAACACTGAAGCTTTCTTT. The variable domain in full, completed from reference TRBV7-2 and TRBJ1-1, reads GAGVSQSPSNKVTEKGKDVELRCDPISGHTALYWYRQSLGQGLEFLIYFQGNSAPDKSGLPSDRFSAERTGGSVSTLTIQRTQQEDSAVYLCASSLGWRTGSNTEAFFGQGTRLTVV.